What follows are 20 T cell receptor beta chains derived from one specimen sequenced in a study of shared clonotypes between healthy human individuals. CD45RO negativity and positive selection for CCR7 defined naive CD8 cells, a population that excluded terminally differentiated effector memory CD45RA+ cells. The protocol was immunoSEQ multiplex PCR, while the TCRdb copy is restricted to in-frame clones and leaves out a portion. The table includes about 2 million clones, around 96% detected once. The sequenced material came from naive CD8+ T cells sorted from blood. These receptor sequences come from a man younger than 35 in good health.

In this sample, this clone turned up once. V and J are TRBV7-9 and TRBJ2-1; TRBD2 aligns across 12 bases. The J segment lost 6 bases and the V segment lost 3 bases, leaving 3 bases of the junction unmatched. Per the germline V gene, CDR1 is SEHNR and CDR2 is FQNEAQ (reference sequence). The length of the CDR3 is 15 residues. CDR3 sequence: CASSLTSGGANEQFF. The CDR3 nucleotides are TGTGCCAGCAGCTTGACTAGCGGGGGTGCCAATGAGCAGTTCTTC.

This chain connects TRBV11-2 to TRBJ2-7; D unclear. Germline V gene data show CDR1 as SGHAT and CDR2 as FQNNGV. The CDR3 is 16 residues long. Trimming took 1 base from V and 0 from J, leaving 13 bases between them. The CDR3 here is CASSLVLGGSSYEQYF. In DNA, the CDR3 is TGTGCCAGCAGCTTAGTGTTGGGCGGTTCCTCCTACGAGCAGTACTTC.

The J gene is TRBJ1-2, the V gene TRBV2, with D tentatively TRBD1 (6 bases). CDR3 length equals 14 residues. Trimming took off 8 bases at V and 7 bases at J, with 20 bases between the two ends. Germline V gene sequence: CDR1 SNHLY, CDR2 FYNNEI. Here the CDR3 reads CASPDSLYSSGYTF. CDR3 DNA sequence: TGTGCCAGCCCGGACAGTCTATATAGTAGTGGCTACACCTTC.

This chain connects TRBV21-1 to TRBJ1-5. TRBV21-1 counts as a pseudogene. The CDR3 runs 15 residues. The chain's CDR3 is CASSRPGRSNQPQHF. In nucleotides, the CDR3 is TGTGCCAGCAGCCGACCTGGGAGAAGCAATCAGCCCCAGCATTTT.

The gene calls are TRBV2 and TRBJ2-5; the match to TRBD2 covers 9 bases. This CDR3 has 15 residues. Losses at the gene ends were 3 bases for V and 5 bases for J; bases not matched to a gene: 7. Germline values: CDR1 SNHLY, CDR2 FYNNEI. For the CDR3, the DNA is TGTGCCAGCAGTGAGGTAGCGGGGGCCGATGAGACCCAGTACTTC. It encodes CASSEVAGADETQYF.

This chain joins TRBV27 and TRBJ2-7, with D tentatively TRBD2 (6 bases). Germline V lookup: CDR1 MNHEY, CDR2 SMNVEV (reference sequence). The CDR3 length is 16 residues. Between the trimmed V and J ends, which lost 5 bases and 0 bases, there was a span of 17 bases. The CDR3 is CASSPSAGLYSYEQYF. The CDR3 nucleotides read TGTGCCAGCAGTCCCAGCGCGGGACTGTACTCCTACGAGCAGTACTTC.

The rearrangement uses TRBV28 and TRBJ2-3, with a possible D match to TRBD1 (5 bases). V shed 2 bases and J shed 0 bases, with 9 bases lying between them. The CDR3 totals 15 residues. Germline V CDR1 and CDR2: MDHEN, SYDVKM. In nucleotides, the CDR3 is TGTGCCAGCAGTTTAAGGGGTACGAGCACAGATACGCAGTATTTT. Its protein is CASSLRGTSTDTQYF.

The chain recombines TRBV11-2 with TRBJ2-7; TRBD1 agrees at 7 bases. The CDR3 contains 15 residues. CDR1 SGHAT and CDR2 FQNNGV come from the germline V gene. V lost 1 base and J lost 2; bases outside the gene matches: 5. The CDR3 coding sequence is TGTGCCAGCAGCTTAGCAGCGACAGGGACCTACGAGCAGTACTTC. It yields the protein CASSLAATGTYEQYF.

The chain combines TRBV5-1 with TRBJ2-1; TRBD1 matches 8 bases. J gave up 7 bases and V 3 bases, and 6 bases lay outside the gene matches. Germline V CDR1 and CDR2: SGHRS, YFSETQ. This CDR3 contains 14 residues. CDR3 sequence (DNA): TGCGCCAGCAGCTCTCCGGGACAGGAGAATGAGCAGTTCTTC. Protein sequence: CASSSPGQENEQFF.

The genes are TRBV4-1 and TRBJ2-1; D is uncertain. V lost 2 bases and J 8 bases, leaving 10 bases between the germline ends. Germline CDR1 MGHRA, CDR2 YSYEKL. The CDR3 is 13 amino acids. This CDR3 reads CASSQRRWDEQFF. CDR3 coding DNA: TGCGCCAGCAGCCAAAGGCGCTGGGATGAGCAGTTCTTC.

This rearrangement joins TRBV30 to TRBJ2-3; the D is unclear. In germline, CDR1 is GTSNPN, CDR2 SVGIG (reference sequence). Between the trimmed V and J ends, which lost 7 bases and 2 bases, there was a span of 4 bases. CDR3 length equals 10 residues. This CDR3 is CAFVTDTQYF. CDR3 nucleotide sequence: TGTGCCTTCGTCACAGATACGCAGTATTTT.

This clone was observed once. The sample carries other DNA sequences with the same CDR3. This chain uses TRBV27 with TRBJ2-7; 10 nucleotides align to TRBD1. The germline gives CDR1 MNHEY, CDR2 SMNVEV (reference sequence). J was trimmed by 4 bases and V by 6 bases; bases with no gene match: 6. This CDR3 comprises 14 residues. For the CDR3, the DNA is TGTGCCAGCAGCCTCGGACAGGGGGTTTACGAGCAGTACTTC. Translating it yields CASSLGQGVYEQYF.

The table lists this clone with a count of one. The same CDR3 can be traced to other DNA sequences in this sample. V is TRBV5-1 and J is TRBJ2-7; D not certain. This CDR3 comprises 13 residues. Germline loops: CDR1 SGHRS, CDR2 YFSETQ. Trimming removed 0 bases at V and 4 bases at J, with 8 bases between. CDR3 amino acids: CASSLVGGYEQYF. DNA of the CDR3: TGCGCCAGCAGCTTGGTTGGCGGATACGAGCAGTACTTC.

This rearrangement joins TRBV5-1 to TRBJ2-2; 8 bases agree with TRBD1. The CDR3 spans 16 residues. In germline, CDR1 is SGHRS, CDR2 YFSETQ. V lost 2 bases, J lost 3 bases, and 6 bases stayed unmatched. As DNA, the CDR3 is TGCGCCAGCAGCTTTCTCCAGGGGGCTGACACCGGGGAGCTGTTTTTT. Amino acid sequence: CASSFLQGADTGELFF.

J is TRBJ1-2 and V is TRBV13, with 12 positions matching TRBD1. Germline V gene lookup returns CDR1 PRHDT and CDR2 FYEKMQ (reference sequence). CDR3 size: 14 residues. With V trimmed by 4 bases and J by 8 bases, 5 bases remained unmatched. The CDR3 loop is CASSSGQGAGGYTF. In nucleotides, the CDR3 is TGTGCCAGCAGCTCGGGACAGGGGGCTGGAGGCTACACCTTC.

V is TRBV4-1 and J is TRBJ1-2; tentatively, D is TRBD1 (6 bases). The CDR3 is 15 residues long. The ends were cut back, 2 bases at V and 2 bases at J, with 12 bases in the middle. Germline values: CDR1 MGHRA, CDR2 YSYEKL. The CDR3 bases are TGCGCCAGCAGCCAATATCCAGGGGAAAACTATGGCTACACCTTC. Translating it yields CASSQYPGENYGYTF.

The chain has TRBV15 and TRBJ2-3, with unresolved D. The CDR3 spans 17 residues. Trimming stripped 0 bases from V and 6 bases from J, with 19 bases between. The germline V gene encodes CDR1 LNHNV and CDR2 YYDKDF (reference sequence). CDR3 sequence reads: CATSRDYDLVLLDTQYF. CDR3 nucleotides: TGTGCCACCAGCAGAGATTATGACCTAGTCCTCCTGGATACGCAGTATTTT.

This clone was seen only once. This chain uses TRBV9 with TRBJ2-2; the match to TRBD1 covers 10 bases. CDR3 length equals 19 residues. Germline values: CDR1 SGDLS, CDR2 YYNGEE. V was clipped by 0 bases and J by 5 bases; unmatched bases: 13. The CDR3 here is CASSVVAQTGGGLTGELFF. The DNA for the CDR3 is TGTGCCAGCAGCGTAGTCGCTCAGACAGGGGGCGGGTTGACCGGGGAGCTGTTTTTT.

The chain carries TRBV4-2 and TRBJ1-2; D is ambiguous. Trimming took 0 bases from V and 2 from J, leaving 16 bases between them. This CDR3 region has 17 residues. Germline CDR1 reads LGHNA; CDR2 reads YNFKEQ. The CDR3 here is CASSQDLGRLLNYGYTF. CDR3 nucleotides: TGTGCCAGCAGCCAAGATCTAGGCAGGCTCCTGAACTATGGCTACACCTTC.

The rearrangement links TRBV6-1 to TRBJ2-1, with 8 bases fitting TRBD2. The CDR3 is made up of 16 amino acids. CDR1 and CDR2 (germline): MNHNS, SASEGT. V shed 0 bases, J shed 1 base, and the junction held 2 bases outside the gene matches. CDR3 amino acids: CASSEAPSGSYNEQFF. The CDR3 region has the DNA TGTGCCAGCAGTGAAGCTCCTAGCGGGTCCTACAATGAGCAGTTCTTC.